This paragraph covers one T cell receptor beta chain sequence. Its antigen remains unknown. The sample originates from a study of CXCR3-negative and CXCR3-positive naive CD8 T cells. Overall study context: Total TRB output reached around 140 million reads, about 1.5 +/- 0.3 million per library. Findings of the study overall: Researchers reported similar TRBV-TRBJ usage in naive CXCR3-negative and CXCR3-positive cells, though memory differed. A higher hydrophobicity marked the TRB CDR3s of CXCR3-positive naive cells versus CXCR3-negative naive cells.

The germline CDR1 and CDR2 sequences are SNHLY and FYNNEI. The CDR3 length is 14 residues. 5' RACE with UMI labels generated the TRB cDNA libraries. TCRdb re-analyzed the 5' RACE reads; it lists each CDR3 protein once, without DNA. Recorded for this sample: over 150,000 distinct CDR3 sequences. The chain employs TRBV2 and TRBJ2-7; without DNA, the TCRdb call of TRBD2 cannot be checked. The clonotype was recovered from a human donor in good health. Some clones in this sample may be carry-over from other donors' samples. Sequencing used naive CXCR3+ CD8+ T cells from blood. Subset meaning: CD45RO-CCR7+CD27+CD95- naive CD8+ T cells expressing CXCR3 (TNR3+). The CDR3 sequence: CASSGWSGTYEQYF.